This T cell receptor (beta chain) was profiled in a study of technical replicates of blood from a handful of donors. Profiling relied on immunoSEQ multiplex PCR, and the TCRdb table lists in-frame clones only, not all of them. The data hold around 76,000 clones, with roughly 89% observed a single time. Trimming took 5 bases from V and 0 from J, leaving 10 bases between them. Looked up from germline, CDR1 is LNHNV and CDR2 is YYDKDF (reference sequence). The CDR3 totals 14 residues. Sample: T cells isolated from PBMCs. The TCR originated in a human donor in good health. The V call is TRBV15, the J call TRBJ1-1; no reliable D call. As DNA, the CDR3 is TGTGCCACCAGCGAGAGAGGCATGAACACTGAAGCTTTCTTT. This codes for CATSERGMNTEAFF.